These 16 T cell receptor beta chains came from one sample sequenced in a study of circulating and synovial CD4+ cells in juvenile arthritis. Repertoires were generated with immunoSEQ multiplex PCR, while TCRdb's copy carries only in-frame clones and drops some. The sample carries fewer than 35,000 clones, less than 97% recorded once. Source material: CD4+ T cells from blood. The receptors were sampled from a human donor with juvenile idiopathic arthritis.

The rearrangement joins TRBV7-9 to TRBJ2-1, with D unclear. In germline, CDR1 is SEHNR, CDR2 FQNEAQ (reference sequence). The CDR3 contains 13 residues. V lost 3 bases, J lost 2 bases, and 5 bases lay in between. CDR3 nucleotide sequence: TGTGCCAGCAGCTTGGCAGCCTACAATGAGCAGTTCTTC. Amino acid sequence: CASSLAAYNEQFF.

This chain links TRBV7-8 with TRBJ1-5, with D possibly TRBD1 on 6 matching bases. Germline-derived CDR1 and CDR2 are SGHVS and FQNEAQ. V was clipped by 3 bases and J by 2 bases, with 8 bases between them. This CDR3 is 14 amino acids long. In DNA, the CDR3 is TGTGCCAGCAGCTTGGACAGCGGCAATCAGCCCCAGCATTTT. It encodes CASSLDSGNQPQHF.

The CDR3 reads CASSLLSGRGYTF. In DNA, the CDR3 is TGTGCCAGCAGCTTATTATCGGGGAGAGGCTACACCTTC. The rearrangement links TRBV7-3 to TRBJ1-2, with D unclear. CDR3 size: 13 residues. The V and J ends lost 2 bases and 8 bases respectively, with 12 bases between them. The germline V gene has CDR1 SGHTA and CDR2 FQGTGA.

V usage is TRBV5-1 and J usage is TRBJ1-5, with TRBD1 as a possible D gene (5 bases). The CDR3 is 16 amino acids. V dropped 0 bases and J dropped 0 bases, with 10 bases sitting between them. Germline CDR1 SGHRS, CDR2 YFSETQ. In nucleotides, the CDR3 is TGCGCCAGCAGCTTGGAGGGGCGGAATAGCAATCAGCCCCAGCATTTT. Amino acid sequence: CASSLEGRNSNQPQHF.

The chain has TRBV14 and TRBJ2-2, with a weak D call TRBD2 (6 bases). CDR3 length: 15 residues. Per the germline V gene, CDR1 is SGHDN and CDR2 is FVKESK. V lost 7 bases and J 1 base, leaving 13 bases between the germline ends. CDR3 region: CASTPAGRNTGELFF. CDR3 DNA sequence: TGTGCCAGCACCCCGGCGGGGCGGAACACCGGGGAGCTGTTTTTT.

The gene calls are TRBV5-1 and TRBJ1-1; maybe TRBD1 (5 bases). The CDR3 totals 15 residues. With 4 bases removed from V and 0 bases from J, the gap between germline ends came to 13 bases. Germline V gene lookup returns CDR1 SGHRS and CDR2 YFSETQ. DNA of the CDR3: TGCGCCAGCAGCCCCGGAGACAGTATGAACACTGAAGCTTTCTTT. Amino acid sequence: CASSPGDSMNTEAFF.

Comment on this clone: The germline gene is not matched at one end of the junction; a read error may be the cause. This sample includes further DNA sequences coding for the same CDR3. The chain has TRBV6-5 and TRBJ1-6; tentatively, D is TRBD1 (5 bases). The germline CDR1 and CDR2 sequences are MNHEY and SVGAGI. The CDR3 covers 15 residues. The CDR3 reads CASSYRQHYNSPLHF. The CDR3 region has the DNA TGTGCCAGCAGTTACCGACAGCACTATAATTCCCCCCTCCACTTT.

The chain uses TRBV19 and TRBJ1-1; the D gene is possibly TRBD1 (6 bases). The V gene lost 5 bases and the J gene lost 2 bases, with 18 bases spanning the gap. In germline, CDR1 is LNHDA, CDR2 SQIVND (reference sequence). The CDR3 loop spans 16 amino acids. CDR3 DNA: TGTGCCAGTAGTCGGATCGGAGACAGGCCAAACACTGAAGCTTTCTTT. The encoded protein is CASSRIGDRPNTEAFF. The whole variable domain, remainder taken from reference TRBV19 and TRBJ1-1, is DGGITQSPKYLFRKEGQNVTLSCEQNLNHDAMYWYRQDPGQGLRLIYYSQIVNDFQKGDIAEGYSVSREKKESFPLTVTSAQKNPTAFYLCASSRIGDRPNTEAFFGQGTRLTVV.

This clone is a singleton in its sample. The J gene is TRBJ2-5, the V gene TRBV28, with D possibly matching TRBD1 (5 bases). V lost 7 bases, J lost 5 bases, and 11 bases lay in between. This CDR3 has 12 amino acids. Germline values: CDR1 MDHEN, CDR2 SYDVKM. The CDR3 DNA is TGTGCCAGCATGGGGCAGAGGGAGACCCAGTACTTC. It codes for CASMGQRETQYF.

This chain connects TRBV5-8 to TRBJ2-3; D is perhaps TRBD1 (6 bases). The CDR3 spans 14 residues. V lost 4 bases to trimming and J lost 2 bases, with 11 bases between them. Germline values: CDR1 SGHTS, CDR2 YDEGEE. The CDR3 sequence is CASSRGQYTDTQYF. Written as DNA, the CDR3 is TGTGCCAGCAGCCGAGGACAGTACACAGATACGCAGTATTTT.

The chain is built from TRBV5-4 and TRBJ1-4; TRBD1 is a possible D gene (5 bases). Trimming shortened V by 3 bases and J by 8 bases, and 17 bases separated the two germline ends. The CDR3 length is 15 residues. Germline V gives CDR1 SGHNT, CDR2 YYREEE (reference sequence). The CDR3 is CASSSRGGKGEKLFF. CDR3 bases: TGTGCCAGCAGCTCCCGCGGCGGGAAGGGGGAAAAACTGTTTTTT.

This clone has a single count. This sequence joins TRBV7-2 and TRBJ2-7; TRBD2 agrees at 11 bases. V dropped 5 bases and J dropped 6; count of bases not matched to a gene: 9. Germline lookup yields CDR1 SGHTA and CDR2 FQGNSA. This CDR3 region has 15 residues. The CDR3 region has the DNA TGTGCCAGCAGCCCACTGACTAGCGGGGCTGGCGAGCAGTACTTC. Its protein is CASSPLTSGAGEQYF.

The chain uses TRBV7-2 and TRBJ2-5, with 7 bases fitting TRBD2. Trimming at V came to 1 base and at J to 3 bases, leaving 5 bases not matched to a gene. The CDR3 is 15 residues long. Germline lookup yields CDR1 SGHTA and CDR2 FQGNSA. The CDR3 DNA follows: TGTGCCAGCAGCTTAGGTCCAGCGGGGAAAGAGACCCAGTACTTC. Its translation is CASSLGPAGKETQYF.

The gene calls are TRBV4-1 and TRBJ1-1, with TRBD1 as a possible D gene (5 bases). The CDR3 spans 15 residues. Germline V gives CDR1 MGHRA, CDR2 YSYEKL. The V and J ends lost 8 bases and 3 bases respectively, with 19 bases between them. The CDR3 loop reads CASSIPARDDTEAFF. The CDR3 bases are TGCGCCAGCTCCATACCGGCCAGGGATGACACTGAAGCTTTCTTT.

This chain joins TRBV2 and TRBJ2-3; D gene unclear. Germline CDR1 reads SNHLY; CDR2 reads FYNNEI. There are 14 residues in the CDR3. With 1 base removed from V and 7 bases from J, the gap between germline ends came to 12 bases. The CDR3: CASSEDPKPNTQYF. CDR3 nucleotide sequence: TGTGCCAGCAGTGAAGATCCAAAACCTAATACGCAGTATTTT. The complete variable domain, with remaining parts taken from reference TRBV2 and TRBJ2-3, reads EPEVTQTPSHQVTQMGQEVILRCVPISNHLYFYWYRQILGQKVEFLVSFYNNEISEKSEIFDDQFSVERPDGSNFTLKIRSTKLEDSAMYFCASSEDPKPNTQYFGPGTRLTVL.

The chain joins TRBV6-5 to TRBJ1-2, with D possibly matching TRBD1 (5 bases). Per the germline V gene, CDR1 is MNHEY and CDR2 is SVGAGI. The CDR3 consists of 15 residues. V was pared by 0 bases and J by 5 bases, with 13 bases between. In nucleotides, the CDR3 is TGTGCCAGCAGTTACTCGGAGGGGTATGGGTATGGCTACACCTTC. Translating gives CASSYSEGYGYGYTF.